This TCR beta chain originates from a study of CXCR3-negative and CXCR3-positive naive CD8 T cells. Study in general: Across all libraries, TRB reads numbered roughly 140 million, with about 1.5 +/- 0.3 million in each library.

The libraries of TRB cDNA were constructed through 5' RACE using UMI labels. Each CDR3 protein gets one entry in TCRdb, which reprocessed the 5' RACE reads and gives no DNA. Its table lists about 58,000 distinct CDR3 sequences. In regard to this clonotype: Its antigen is unidentified.

The CDR3 is 16 residues long. Notes on the study in general: Similar levels of surface CD5 were seen between naive subsets; TCR strength was inferred from TRB CDR3 properties. High diversity, comparable across both naive subsets, contrasted with much lower diversity in memory CD8+ cells.

CD45RO-CCR7+CD27+CD95- was the phenotype of naive CD8+ T cells. This receptor was identified in a human donor in good health. Some clones in this sample may be carry-over from other donors' samples. The sample taken for sequencing was naive CXCR3- CD8+ T cells from blood. Sample subset: CD45RO-CCR7+CD27+CD95- naive CD8+ T cells lacking CXCR3 (TNR3-). V usage is TRBV23-1 and J usage is TRBJ2-4. TRBV23-1 is sorted into the ORF group, with uncertain function. CDR3 region: CASSQPYLGAKNIQYF.